These 30 T cell receptor beta chains were all obtained from the same sample, sequenced in a study of neurological immune-mediated disorders. TCRdb re-derived calls from the 5' RACE reads in MiXCR, one entry per CDR3 protein. The sample shows about 59,000 distinct CDR3 sequences, about 12% of them seen only once. The source material was PBMCs. The source is a woman aged 55-70 years with HTLV-1-associated myelopathy (HAM/TSP).

This clonotype occurred many times. The rearrangement uses TRBV5-5 and TRBJ1-4; 9 nucleotides match TRBD1. CDR1 is SGHKS and CDR2 is YYEKEE in the germline V gene (reference sequence). This CDR3 comprises 15 residues. Losses at the gene ends were 4 bases for V and 8 bases for J; bases not matched to a gene: 9. CDR3 residues: CASSPQTGGSEKLFF. CDR3 in DNA: TGTGCCAGCAGCCCCCAGACAGGGGGTAGCGAAAAACTGTTTTTT.

This clonotype was observed at least ten times. The gene calls are TRBV6-5 and TRBJ1-2; perhaps TRBD1 as D (5 bases). Germline-derived CDR1 and CDR2 are MNHEY and SVGAGI. Trimming removed 6 bases from V and 7 bases from J, with 18 bases in between. The CDR3 contains 14 residues. The CDR3 protein is CASSSGLVGAGYTF. CDR3 sequence (DNA): TGTGCCAGCAGCTCCGGCCTTGTTGGGGCTGGCTACACCTTC.

This clonotype was recorded many times. The chain is built from TRBV12-3 or TRBV12-4 and TRBJ2-1; no definite D call. This CDR3 region has 13 residues. The V gene lost 1 base and the J gene lost 6 bases, with 7 bases spanning the gap. CDR3 sequence (DNA): TGTGCCAGCAGTTTAGGGCTTTCCAATGAGCAGTTCTTC. This sequence encodes CASSLGLSNEQFF.

As for this clonotype: A clone one base away is much larger, so this may be a read error. The V gene is TRBV5-1, the J gene TRBJ2-4, with 8 bases that match TRBD2. Germline loops: CDR1 SGHRS, CDR2 YFSETQ. The CDR3 spans 13 residues. The CDR3 DNA is TGCGCCAGCAGCTTGGATTCCGGGACTAGTTGCACCTTC. This gives the protein CASSLDSGTSCTF.

This clonotype was seen repeatedly, ten times or more. The chain is built from TRBV12-3 or TRBV12-4 and TRBJ2-6, with 8 bases that match TRBD2. The CDR3 runs to 16 residues. V shed 6 bases and J 2 bases; nucleotides not matched to a gene: 6. CDR3 sequence reads: CASSPSGSTGANVLTF. DNA for the CDR3: TGTGCCAGCAGCCCAAGCGGGAGTACTGGGGCCAACGTCCTGACTTTC.

This clonotype occurred many times. The rearrangement uses TRBV5-1 and TRBJ1-1; 8 nucleotides line up with TRBD1. The ends lost 2 bases at V and 4 bases at J; junction bases unmatched: 4. This CDR3 has 14 residues. Germline CDR1 and CDR2: SGHRS and YFSETQ. The CDR3: CASSLTGGITEAFF. The CDR3 DNA follows: TGCGCCAGCAGCTTAACAGGGGGAATCACTGAAGCTTTCTTT.

This clonotype was observed at least ten times. The genes are TRBV7-2 and TRBJ1-2; TRBD1 might be the D (5 bases). The V end was cut by 5 bases, the J end by 7 bases, with 14 bases between. The CDR3 contains 13 residues. CDR1 is SGHTA and CDR2 is FQGNSA in the germline V gene. In DNA form, the CDR3 reads TGTGCCAGCAGCAACACTGGGACGAGTGGCTACACCTTC. It encodes CASSNTGTSGYTF.

This clonotype was detected many times. The chain carries TRBV3-1 and TRBJ2-1, with D maybe TRBD2 (6 bases). CDR1 is LGHDT, CDR2 YNNKEL, per germline (reference sequence). The length of the CDR3 is 15 residues. Trimming took 4 bases from V and 6 from J, leaving 16 bases between them. For the CDR3, the DNA is TGTGCCAGCAGCCGGGACTTTCCCCGGGCCAATGAGCAGTTCTTC. This translates into CASSRDFPRANEQFF.

This clonotype was seen a handful of times. The V gene is TRBV14, the J gene TRBJ2-3; a weak D match, TRBD2 (6 bases). CDR3 size: 15 residues. Per germline, CDR1 SGHDN and CDR2 FVKESK. V was cut by 4 bases and J by 2 bases, with 13 bases left in between. This chain's CDR3 is CASSRKRVSTDTQYF. The DNA of the CDR3 is TGTGCCAGCAGCCGAAAGCGGGTTTCCACAGATACGCAGTATTTT.

This clonotype was observed many times. The chain links TRBV7-8 to TRBJ1-6, with D perhaps TRBD1 (5 bases). V was shortened by 5 bases and J by 7 bases, with 18 bases between the two germline ends. CDR3 size: 16 residues. Germline assignment: CDR1 SGHVS and CDR2 FQNEAQ. The CDR3 region is CASSMQGAGLNSPLHF. CDR3 nucleotides: TGTGCCAGCAGCATGCAGGGAGCGGGGTTGAATTCACCCCTCCACTTT.

This clonotype came up many times. The chain employs TRBV6-1 and TRBJ1-2, with 9 bases lining up with TRBD1. The CDR3 has 13 amino acids. CDR1 and CDR2 from the germline V gene are MNHNS and SASEGT. V was pared by 11 bases and J by 7 bases, with 11 bases of the junction left unmatched. CDR3 DNA: TGTGCCGGACTTAGAACAGGGGGCCTTGGCTACACCTTC. It yields the protein CAGLRTGGLGYTF.

This clonotype was picked up many times. The V call is TRBV10-3, the J call TRBJ2-6; D call uncertain. This CDR3 contains 12 residues. V dropped 5 bases and J dropped 4 bases, with 3 bases sitting between them. CDR1 and CDR2 from the germline V gene are ENHRY and SYGVKD. The CDR3 spells CAISRGANVLTF. CDR3 coding DNA: TGTGCCATCAGTAGGGGGGCCAACGTCCTGACTTTC.

As concerns this clonotype: This sequence may be a read error, since a much larger clone differs from it by one base. The CDR3 bases are TGTGCCTGGAGTGTAAGCGGTCTAACGAACACTGAAGCTTTCTTT. Amino acids: CAWSVSGLTNTEAFF. This chain joins TRBV30 and TRBJ1-1; unclear D gene. Trimming shortened V by 0 bases and J by 1 base, and 12 bases separated the two germline ends. The CDR3 has 15 residues. Germline-derived CDR1 and CDR2 are GTSNPN and SVGIG (reference sequence).

This clonotype was observed many times. This rearrangement joins TRBV6-2 or TRBV6-3 to TRBJ2-1, with 13 bases identical to TRBD2. This CDR3 has 16 amino acids. The J segment lost 5 bases and the V segment lost 4 bases, leaving 5 bases of the junction unmatched. Germline values: CDR1 MNHEY, CDR2 SVGEGT. The DNA of the CDR3 is TGTGCCAGCAGTTTTGACGGGACTAGCGGGAACAATGAGCAGTTCTTC. It codes for CASSFDGTSGNNEQFF.

This clonotype was detected ten times or more. The chain couples TRBV12-3 or TRBV12-4 to TRBJ1-1; the match to TRBD1 covers 8 bases. This CDR3 has 14 amino acids. The junction had 17 bases not matched to a gene; V was cut back by 7 bases and J by 13 bases. The CDR3: CASNRSGTGDGLFF. The CDR3 DNA reads TGTGCCAGCAATCGATCCGGGACAGGCGACGGGCTTTTCTTT.

For this clonotype: With a much larger clone just one base away, this may be a read error. The chain carries TRBV12-3 or TRBV12-4 and TRBJ1-1; 9 nucleotides line up with TRBD1. The CDR3 runs to 14 residues. The DNA of the CDR3 is TGTGCCAACAGTTTGGACAGGGGAACCGCTGAAGCTTTCTTT. It yields the protein CANSLDRGTAEAFF.

In its sample, this clonotype was seen a few times. With a much larger clone just one base away, this may be a read error. The chain is built from TRBV18 and TRBJ1-4; no reliable D call. The CDR3 totals 12 residues. Looked up from germline, CDR1 is KGHSH and CDR2 is LQKENI. This CDR3 is CANSPPGEKLFF. The CDR3 DNA is TGTGCCAACTCACCCCCCGGTGAAAAACTGTTTTTT.

This clonotype was counted at least ten times. This chain joins TRBV5-1 and TRBJ2-5; D call uncertain. Germline loops: CDR1 SGHRS, CDR2 YFSETQ. There are 16 residues in the CDR3. Between the trimmed V and J ends, which lost 0 bases and 0 bases, there was a span of 12 bases. The CDR3 coding sequence is TGCGCCAGCAGCTTGGATGAGGCGACTTACCAAGAGACCCAGTACTTC. Residues: CASSLDEATYQETQYF.

A word on this clonotype: This sequence may be a read error, since a much larger clone differs from it by one base. The J gene is TRBJ2-7, the V gene TRBV12-3 or TRBV12-4; perhaps TRBD2 as D (6 bases). The CDR3 is made up of 14 amino acids. Trimming cost V 3 bases and J 3 bases, with 12 bases left between them. The CDR3 nucleotides are TGTGCCAGCAGTTTTGGAGGAGCGGGCTACGAGCAGTACTTC. Protein product: CASSFGGAGYEQYF.

The table lists this clonotype with many counts. V and J are TRBV7-9 and TRBJ2-5; D gene uncertain. Germline assignment: CDR1 SEHNR and CDR2 FQNEAQ (reference sequence). The CDR3 contains 14 residues. Trimming cost V 3 bases and J 3 bases, with 11 bases left between them. In DNA, the CDR3 is TGTGCCAGCAGCTTGACCGCTTATGAAGAGACCCAGTACTTC. Translation gives CASSLTAYEETQYF.

This clonotype was counted many times. The gene calls are TRBV20-1 and TRBJ2-1, with 8 bases matching TRBD1. The CDR3 loop spans 14 amino acids. V lost 3 bases to trimming and J lost 4 bases; unmatched junction nucleotides: 5. Germline V gene lookup returns CDR1 DFQATT and CDR2 SNEGSKA (reference sequence). DNA of the CDR3: TGCAGTGCTAGGACAGGGGTTCTGTACAATGAGCAGTTCTTC. Amino acids: CSARTGVLYNEQFF.

This clonotype has ten or more counts. The chain is built from TRBV5-1 and TRBJ2-7; the D gene is possibly TRBD2 (7 bases). V was pared by 0 bases and J by 4 bases, with 17 bases between. The CDR3 runs 16 residues. Germline values: CDR1 SGHRS, CDR2 YFSETQ. In DNA form, the CDR3 reads TGCGCCAGCAGCTTGGTTTCCGGCAGGGGAGGGTACGAGCAGTACTTC. Its translation is CASSLVSGRGGYEQYF.

This clonotype was seen repeatedly, ten times or more. This chain uses TRBV20-1 with TRBJ2-4, with unresolved D. Germline assignment: CDR1 DFQATT and CDR2 SNEGSKA (reference sequence). The V and J ends lost 7 bases and 1 base respectively, with 11 bases between them. This CDR3 has 13 residues. The DNA for the CDR3 is TGCAGTGTTCCCCGGGTCGCCAAAAACATTCAGTACTTC. Protein sequence: CSVPRVAKNIQYF.

The sample holds many counts of this clonotype. V and J are TRBV20-1 and TRBJ2-6; 7 bases are shared with TRBD2. CDR3 length: 15 amino acids. The germline V gene has CDR1 DFQATT and CDR2 SNEGSKA (reference sequence). Trimming at V came to 3 bases and at J to 2 bases, leaving 4 bases not matched to a gene. Written as DNA, the CDR3 is TGCAGTGCTAGGGGAGGGAATCCTGGGGCCAACGTCCTGACTTTC. Amino acid sequence: CSARGGNPGANVLTF.

CDR3 bases: TGCGCCAGCAGCGTGAGTCCGGGGATCTCCTACGAGCAGTACTTC. Translated: CASSVSPGISYEQYF. This chain links TRBV5-1 with TRBJ2-7; D may be TRBD2 (5 bases). Germline loops: CDR1 SGHRS, CDR2 YFSETQ. The CDR3 sequence is 15 residues long. The V end was cut by 4 bases, the J end by 0 bases, with 14 bases between.

This clonotype appeared many times. The chain employs TRBV7-9 and TRBJ1-3; unclear D gene. Germline loops: CDR1 SEHNR, CDR2 FQNEAQ (reference sequence). The CDR3 consists of 16 residues. Between the trimmed V and J ends, which lost 0 bases and 4 bases, there was a span of 13 bases. Here the CDR3 reads CASSLASWGTGNTIYF. The CDR3 DNA follows: TGTGCCAGCAGCTTAGCTTCTTGGGGTACCGGAAACACCATATATTTT.

This clonotype was picked up many times. The chain has TRBV5-1 and TRBJ2-5; 7 bases match TRBD2. Trimming at V came to 4 bases and at J to 1 base, leaving 7 bases not matched to a gene. The germline V gene has CDR1 SGHRS and CDR2 YFSETQ. The CDR3 has 15 amino acids. The CDR3 DNA reads TGCGCCAGCAGCCCTTCTAGCGGACGCCAAGAGACCCAGTACTTC. It codes for CASSPSSGRQETQYF.

This clonotype was detected ten times or more. The J gene is TRBJ2-7, the V gene TRBV5-1, with D maybe TRBD1 (5 bases). Germline-derived CDR1 and CDR2 are SGHRS and YFSETQ. V was trimmed by 1 base and J by 3 bases, leaving 8 bases between them. This CDR3 comprises 13 residues. The CDR3 region is CASSLQGIYEQYF. CDR3 bases: TGCGCCAGCAGCTTGCAGGGAATCTACGAGCAGTACTTC.

This clonotype was seen ten or more times. The chain has TRBV6-6 and TRBJ2-5; 9 positions agree with TRBD2. The germline gives CDR1 MNHNY, CDR2 SVGAGI (reference sequence). Germline trimming cut 7 bases from V and 4 bases from J; bases unmatched to any gene: 7. This CDR3 has 14 residues. The CDR3 nucleotides read TGTGCCAGCACTAGCGGGATAACTACAGAGACCCAGTACTTC. Translating gives CASTSGITTETQYF.

Ten or more counts support this clonotype. This chain uses TRBV5-1 with TRBJ1-1; maybe TRBD1 (6 bases). Germline CDR1 SGHRS, CDR2 YFSETQ. Trimming shortened V by 3 bases and J by 6 bases, and 21 bases separated the two germline ends. The CDR3 totals 16 residues. CDR3 DNA: TGCGCCAGCAGCTCCACCCTTACAGGGTTTATCGCTGAAGCTTTCTTT. Translating it yields CASSSTLTGFIAEAFF.